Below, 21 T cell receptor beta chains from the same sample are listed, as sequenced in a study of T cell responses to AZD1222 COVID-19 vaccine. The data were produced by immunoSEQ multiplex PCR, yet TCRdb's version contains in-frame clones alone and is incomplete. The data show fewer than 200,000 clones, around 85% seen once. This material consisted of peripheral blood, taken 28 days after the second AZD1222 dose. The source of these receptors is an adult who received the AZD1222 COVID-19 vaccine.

CDR3 amino acids: CASTMTGAQWNEQYF. CDR3 coding DNA: TGTGCCAGTACAATGACGGGGGCCCAATGGAACGAGCAGTACTTC. This chain connects TRBV5-5 to TRBJ2-7; D might be TRBD1 or TRBD2, each matching 6 bases. The CDR3 has 15 amino acids. Between the trimmed V and J ends, which lost 8 bases and 5 bases, there was a span of 23 bases. Germline CDR1 SGHKS, CDR2 YYEKEE (reference sequence). Full variable domain (outside the CDR3, taken from reference TRBV5-5 and TRBJ2-7): DAGVTQSPTHLIKTRGQQVTLRCSPISGHKSVSWYQQVLGQGPQFIFQYYEKEERGRGNFPDRFSARQFPNYSSELNVNALLLGDSALYLCASTMTGAQWNEQYFGPGTRLTVT.

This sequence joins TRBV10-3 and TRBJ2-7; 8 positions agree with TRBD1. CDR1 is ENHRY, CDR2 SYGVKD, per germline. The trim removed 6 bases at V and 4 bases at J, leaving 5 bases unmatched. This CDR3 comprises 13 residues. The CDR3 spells CAIRGGTGYEQYF. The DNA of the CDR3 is TGTGCCATCAGGGGCGGGACAGGTTACGAGCAGTACTTC.

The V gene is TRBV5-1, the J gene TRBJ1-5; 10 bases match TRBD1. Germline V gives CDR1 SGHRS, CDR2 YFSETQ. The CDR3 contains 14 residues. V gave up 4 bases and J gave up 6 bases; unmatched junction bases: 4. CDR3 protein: CASSPGDRGQPQHF. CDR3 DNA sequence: TGCGCCAGCAGCCCGGGGGACAGGGGTCAGCCCCAGCATTTT.

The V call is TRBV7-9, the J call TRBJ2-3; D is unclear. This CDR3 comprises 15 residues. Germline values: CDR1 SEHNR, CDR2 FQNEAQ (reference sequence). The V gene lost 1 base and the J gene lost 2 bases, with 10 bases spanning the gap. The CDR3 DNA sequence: TGTGCCAGCAGCTTAGTTTACGGAGTCACAGATACGCAGTATTTT. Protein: CASSLVYGVTDTQYF.

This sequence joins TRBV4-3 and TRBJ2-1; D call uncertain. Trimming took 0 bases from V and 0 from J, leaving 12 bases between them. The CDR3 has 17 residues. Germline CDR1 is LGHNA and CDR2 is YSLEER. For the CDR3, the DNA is TGCGCCAGCAGCCAAGACGTCCTGACTCCCTCCTACAATGAGCAGTTCTTC. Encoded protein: CASSQDVLTPSYNEQFF.

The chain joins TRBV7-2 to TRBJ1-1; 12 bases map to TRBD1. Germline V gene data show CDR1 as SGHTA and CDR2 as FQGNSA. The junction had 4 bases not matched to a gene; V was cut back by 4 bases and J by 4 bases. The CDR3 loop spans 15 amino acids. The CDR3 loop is CASSSPGQGATEAFF. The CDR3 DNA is TGTGCCAGCAGCTCTCCGGGACAGGGGGCCACTGAAGCTTTCTTT.

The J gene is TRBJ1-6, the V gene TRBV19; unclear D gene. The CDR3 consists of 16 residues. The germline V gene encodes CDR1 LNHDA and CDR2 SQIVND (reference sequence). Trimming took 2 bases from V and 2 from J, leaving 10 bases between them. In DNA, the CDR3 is TGTGCCAGTAGTATACTCGCGGGTACCTATAATTCACCCCTCCACTTT. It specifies CASSILAGTYNSPLHF.

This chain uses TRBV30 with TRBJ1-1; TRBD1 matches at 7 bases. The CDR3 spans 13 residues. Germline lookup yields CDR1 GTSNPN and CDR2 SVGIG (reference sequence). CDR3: CARRDSLNTEAFF. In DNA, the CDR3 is TGTGCTCGGAGGGACAGCCTGAACACTGAAGCTTTCTTT.

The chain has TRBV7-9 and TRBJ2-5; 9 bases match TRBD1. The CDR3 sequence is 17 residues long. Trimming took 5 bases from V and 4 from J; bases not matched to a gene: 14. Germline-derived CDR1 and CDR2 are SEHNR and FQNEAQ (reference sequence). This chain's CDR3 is CASSPIRTGQGRETQYF. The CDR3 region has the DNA TGTGCCAGCAGCCCAATCCGCACGGGACAGGGAAGAGAGACCCAGTACTTC.

In DNA form, the CDR3 reads TGTGCCAGTAGACCGGGACCTCGAGGGTACAATGAGCAGTTCTTC. Translation: CASRPGPRGYNEQFF. This rearrangement joins TRBV19 to TRBJ2-1; D tentatively fits TRBD1 or TRBD2 (5 bases each). This CDR3 has 15 residues. Germline values: CDR1 LNHDA, CDR2 SQIVND (reference sequence). V lost 6 bases to trimming and J lost 4 bases, with 16 bases between them.

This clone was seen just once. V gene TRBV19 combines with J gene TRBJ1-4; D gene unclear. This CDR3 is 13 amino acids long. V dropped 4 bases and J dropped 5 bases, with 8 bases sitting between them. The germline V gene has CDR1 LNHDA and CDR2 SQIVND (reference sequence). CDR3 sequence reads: CASSTGRNEKLFF. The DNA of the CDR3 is TGTGCCAGTAGTACAGGTAGAAATGAAAAACTGTTTTTT.

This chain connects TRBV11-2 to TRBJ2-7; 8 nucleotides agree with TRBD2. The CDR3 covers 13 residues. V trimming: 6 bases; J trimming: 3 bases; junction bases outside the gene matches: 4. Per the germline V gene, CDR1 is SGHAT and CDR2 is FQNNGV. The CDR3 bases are TGTGCCAGCAGGAATAGCGGGGTCTACGAGCAGTACTTC. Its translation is CASRNSGVYEQYF.

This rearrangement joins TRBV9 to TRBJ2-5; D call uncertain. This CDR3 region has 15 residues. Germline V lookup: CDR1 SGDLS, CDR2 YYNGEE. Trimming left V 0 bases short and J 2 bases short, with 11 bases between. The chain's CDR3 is CASSVGTVGQETQYF. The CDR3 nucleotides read TGTGCCAGCAGCGTAGGAACGGTTGGGCAAGAGACCCAGTACTTC.

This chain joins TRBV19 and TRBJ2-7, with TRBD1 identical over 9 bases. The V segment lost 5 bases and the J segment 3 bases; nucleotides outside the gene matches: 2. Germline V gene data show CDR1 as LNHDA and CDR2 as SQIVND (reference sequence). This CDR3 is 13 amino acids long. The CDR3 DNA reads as TGTGCCAGTAGTCAGGACAGGGGCTACGAGCAGTACTTC. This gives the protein CASSQDRGYEQYF.

DNA for the CDR3: TGTGCCAGCAGCGGGACTAGCGGGGGGGCAGGGGAGACCCAGTACTTC. This translates into CASSGTSGGAGETQYF. This chain links TRBV5-4 with TRBJ2-5; 16 bases map to TRBD2. The CDR3 runs 16 residues. J lost 5 bases, V lost 4 bases, and 5 bases had no gene match. CDR1 and CDR2 (germline): SGHNT, YYREEE (reference sequence).

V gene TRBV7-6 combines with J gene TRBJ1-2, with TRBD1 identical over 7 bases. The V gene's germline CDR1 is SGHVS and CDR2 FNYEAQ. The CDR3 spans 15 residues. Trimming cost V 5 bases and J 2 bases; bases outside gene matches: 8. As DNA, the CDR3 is TGTGCCAGCAGCCAGGGGGAGGGACTGAACTATGGCTACACCTTC. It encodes CASSQGEGLNYGYTF.

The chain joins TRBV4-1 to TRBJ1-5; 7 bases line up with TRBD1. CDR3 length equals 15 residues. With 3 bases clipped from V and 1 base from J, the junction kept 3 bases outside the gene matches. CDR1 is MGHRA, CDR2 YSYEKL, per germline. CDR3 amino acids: CASSQADRSNQPQHF. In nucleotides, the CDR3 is TGCGCCAGCAGCCAGGCGGACAGGAGCAATCAGCCCCAGCATTTT.

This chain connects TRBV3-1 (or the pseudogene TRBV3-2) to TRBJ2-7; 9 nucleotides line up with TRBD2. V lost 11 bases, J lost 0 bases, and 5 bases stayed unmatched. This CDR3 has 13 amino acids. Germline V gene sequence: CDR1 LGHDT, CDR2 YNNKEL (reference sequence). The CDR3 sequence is CARGGGSSYEQYF. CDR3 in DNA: TGTGCCCGCGGGGGGGGGAGCTCCTACGAGCAGTACTTC.

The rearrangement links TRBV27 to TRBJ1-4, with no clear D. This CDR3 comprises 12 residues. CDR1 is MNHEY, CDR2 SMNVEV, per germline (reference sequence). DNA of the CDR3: TGTGCGTCCGGAACAACTAATGAAAAACTGTTTTTT. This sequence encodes CASGTTNEKLFF. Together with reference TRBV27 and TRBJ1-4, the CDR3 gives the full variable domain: EAQVTQNPRYLITVTGKKLTVTCSQNMNHEYMSWYRQDPGLGLRQIYYSMNVEVTDKGDVPEGYKVSRKEKRNFPLILESPSPNQTSLYFCASGTTNEKLFFGSGTQLSVL.

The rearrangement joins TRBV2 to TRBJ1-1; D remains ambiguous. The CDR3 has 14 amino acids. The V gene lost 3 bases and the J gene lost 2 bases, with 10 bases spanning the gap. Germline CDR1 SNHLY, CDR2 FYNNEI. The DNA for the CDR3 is TGTGCCAGCAGTGACGGGGAGATTAACACTGAAGCTTTCTTT. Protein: CASSDGEINTEAFF.

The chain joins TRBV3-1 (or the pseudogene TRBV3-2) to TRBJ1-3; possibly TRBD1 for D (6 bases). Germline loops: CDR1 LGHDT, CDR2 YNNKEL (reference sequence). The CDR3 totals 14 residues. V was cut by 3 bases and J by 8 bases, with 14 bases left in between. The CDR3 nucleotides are TGTGCCAGCAGCCAGACTAACAGGGAGTACACCATATATTTT. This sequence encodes CASSQTNREYTIYF.